This is a list of T cell receptor beta chains from one sample in a study of blood T cell repertoires in COVID-19. Some clones are missing from TCRdb's copy, which holds only in-frame ones; the method was immunoSEQ multiplex PCR. Altogether some 200,000 clones are present, roughly 76% being singletons, with the ten largest covering more than 10%. The source material was peripheral blood. These receptors were taken from a woman aged 80 or older with COVID-19, enrolled during active disease. Each CDR3 is given with its conserved first and last residue. D genes are given only for firm matches. Clone size is stated in some rows and not others, as once, few, many or a class when expanded.

V: TRBV5-4
size: NA
D: TRBD2
J: TRBJ2-1
CDR3: CASSRTSGGAGNEQFF
DNA: TGTGCCAGCAGTCGGACTAGCGGGGGGGCGGGGAATGAGCAGTTCTTC

V: TRBV7-7
size: NA
D: TRBD1
J: TRBJ2-1
CDR3: CASSRSGQGDNEQFF
DNA: TGTGCCAGCAGCCGCAGCGGACAGGGGGACAATGAGCAGTTCTTC

V: TRBV5-1
size: NA
D: TRBD1
J: TRBJ2-2
CDR3: CASRGAFSGTGGTGELFF
DNA: TGCGCCAGCAGAGGCGCCTTCTCCGGGACAGGGGGCACCGGGGAGCTGTTTTTT

V: TRBV15
size: once
D: TRBD1
J: TRBJ2-1
CDR3: CATSRGQGDSYNEQFF
DNA: TGTGCCACCAGCAGAGGGCAGGGGGACTCCTACAATGAGCAGTTCTTC

V: TRBV6-2/TRBV6-3
size: NA
D: TRBD2
J: TRBJ2-1
CDR3: CASSYPLLAGVSNEQFF
DNA: TGTGCCAGCAGTTACCCTCTTCTAGCGGGGGTTTCCAATGAGCAGTTCTTC

V: TRBV2
size: NA
D: NA
J: TRBJ1-2
CDR3: CASGKGGYIDGYTF
DNA: TGTGCCAGCGGAAAAGGGGGATACATTGATGGCTACACCTTC

V: TRBV28
size: NA
D: NA
J: TRBJ2-7
CDR3: CASSRQDYKQYF
DNA: TGTGCCAGCAGCCGGCAGGACTACAAGCAGTACTTC

V: TRBV5-5
size: NA
D: NA
J: TRBJ2-3
CDR3: CASSLVTASTDTQYF
DNA: TGTGCCAGCAGCTTGGTAACAGCCTCCACAGATACGCAGTATTTT

V: TRBV7-7
size: NA
D: NA
J: TRBJ1-4
CDR3: CASSLSPGRWEKLFF
DNA: TGTGCTAGCAGCTTAAGCCCAGGGCGTTGGGAAAAACTGTTTTTT

V: TRBV5-1
size: NA
D: NA
J: TRBJ2-5
CDR3: CASKYLAGKETQYF
DNA: TGCGCCAGCAAATATCTCGCGGGAAAAGAGACCCAGTACTTC

V: TRBV6-1
size: NA
D: NA
J: TRBJ1-1
CDR3: CASSEVTGRGEAFF
DNA: TGTGCCAGCAGTGAAGTAACAGGAAGAGGTGAAGCTTTCTTT

V: TRBV5-4
size: NA
D: NA
J: TRBJ2-1
CDR3: CASRPTSPNPNEQFF
DNA: TGTGCCAGCAGACCTACTAGCCCCAATCCCAATGAGCAGTTCTTC

V: TRBV5-8
size: NA
D: TRBD1
J: TRBJ2-3
CDR3: CASSWDRGNSDTQYF
DNA: TGTGCCAGCAGCTGGGACAGGGGGAATTCAGATACGCAGTATTTT

V: TRBV7-6
size: NA
D: NA
J: TRBJ2-2
CDR3: CASSSGANTGELFF
DNA: TGTGCCAGCAGCTCAGGGGCGAACACCGGGGAGCTGTTTTTT

V: TRBV27
size: NA
D: TRBD2
J: TRBJ2-2
CDR3: CASSLHGLAGAADTGELFF
DNA: TGTGCCAGCAGTTTACATGGACTAGCGGGAGCCGCGGACACCGGGGAGCTGTTTTTT

V: TRBV5-6
size: NA
D: TRBD1
J: TRBJ1-4
CDR3: CASSLTGEGEKLFF
DNA: TGTGCCAGCAGCTTGACAGGGGAAGGTGAAAAACTGTTTTTT

V: TRBV28
size: NA
D: TRBD1
J: TRBJ1-5
CDR3: CASSPNARTGKSNQPQHF
DNA: TGTGCCAGCAGTCCCAACGCCCGGACAGGGAAGAGCAATCAGCCCCAGCATTTT

V: TRBV11-1
size: NA
D: NA
J: TRBJ2-5
CDR3: CASSPGPGGETQYF
DNA: TGTGCCAGCAGCCCTGGTCCCGGGGGAGAGACCCAGTACTTC

V: TRBV24-1
size: NA
D: NA
J: TRBJ1-1
CDR3: CATRKGGMNTEAFF
DNA: TGTGCCACGAGAAAGGGGGGGATGAACACTGAAGCTTTCTTT

V: TRBV11-3
size: many
D: NA
J: TRBJ2-1
CDR3: CASSLDLNSREQFF
DNA: TGTGCCAGCAGCTTAGATCTAAACAGCCGGGAGCAGTTCTTC

V: TRBV5-1
size: NA
D: TRBD2
J: TRBJ2-1
CDR3: CASSLVREAYNEQFF
DNA: TGCGCCAGCAGCTTGGTTCGGGAGGCGTACAATGAGCAGTTCTTC

V: TRBV4-1
size: few
D: NA
J: TRBJ2-6
CDR3: CASSQVGAGANVLTF
DNA: TGCGCCAGCAGCCAAGTCGGGGCTGGGGCCAACGTCCTGACTTTC

V: TRBV19
size: NA
D: TRBD1
J: TRBJ1-1
CDR3: CASSPRDRDAFF
DNA: TGTGCCAGTAGTCCGAGGGACAGGGACGCTTTCTTT

V: TRBV19
size: few
D: NA
J: TRBJ1-3
CDR3: CASINRVSGNTIYF
DNA: TGTGCCAGTATTAATCGGGTGTCTGGAAACACCATATATTTT

V: TRBV19
size: NA
D: TRBD1
J: TRBJ2-1
CDR3: CASHRTGSYNEQFF
DNA: TGTGCCAGTCACAGGACAGGCAGCTACAATGAGCAGTTCTTC

V: TRBV28
size: NA
D: TRBD1
J: TRBJ1-2
CDR3: CASSDPQGADYGYTF
DNA: TGTGCCAGCAGCGATCCACAGGGGGCGGACTATGGCTACACCTTC

V: TRBV5-4
size: NA
D: NA
J: TRBJ1-4
CDR3: CASSTQGTNEKLFF
DNA: TGTGCCAGCAGTACACAGGGAACTAATGAAAAACTGTTTTTT

V: TRBV12-5
size: NA
D: NA
J: TRBJ2-4
CDR3: CASGLVPGVAKNIQYF
DNA: TGTGCTAGTGGTTTGGTACCCGGGGTTGCCAAAAACATTCAGTACTTC

V: TRBV24-1
size: few
D: NA
J: TRBJ1-2
CDR3: CATSDSRDLSYTF
DNA: TGTGCCACCAGTGATTCCCGAGACTTGAGCTACACCTTC

V: TRBV4-1
size: NA
D: TRBD1
J: TRBJ2-7
CDR3: CASSPRTGSLLDEQYF
DNA: TGCGCCAGCAGCCCTCGGACAGGGTCCCTTCTGGACGAGCAGTACTTC

V: TRBV6-1
size: once
D: NA
J: TRBJ1-2
CDR3: CASSETPGTNYGYTF
DNA: TGTGCCAGCAGTGAAACCCCCGGGACTAACTATGGCTACACCTTC

V: TRBV15
size: NA
D: TRBD1
J: TRBJ1-5
CDR3: CATSRVQGGNQPQHF
DNA: TGTGCCACCAGCAGGGTACAGGGGGGCAATCAGCCCCAGCATTTT

V: TRBV6-6
size: NA
D: NA
J: TRBJ1-1
CDR3: CASSYGQGGTEAFF
DNA: TGTGCCAGCAGTTACGGGCAGGGAGGGACTGAAGCTTTCTTT